The T cell receptor (beta chain) under discussion was sequenced for a study of T-cell memory formation after mild COVID-19. The CDR3 consists of 19 residues. Germline-derived CDR1 and CDR2 are KGHSH and LQKENI. V lost 3 bases and J lost 0, with 21 bases in between. Whole-study results and caveats: The authors left the SARS-CoV-2 specificity of second-wave clones peaking on day 37 unconfirmed. CD8+ contracting clones occupied EMRA, while CD4+ ones occupied mainly CM and EM.

Note on this clonotype: Its antigen is still unknown.

TCR alpha and TCR beta cDNA libraries with sample barcodes and UMIs came from 5'RACE using constant-segment primers. TCRdb called the 5' RACE reads again in MiXCR, with one record for every CDR3 protein. In the table there are about 430,000 distinct CDR3 sequences, roughly 18% of which are singletons. V usage is TRBV18 and J usage is TRBJ1-5; no clear D gene. Sequenced input: PBMCs or a T cell subset sorted from them (not recorded which). This clonotype was sampled from a man aged 18 to 35 who had mild COVID-19 (a few samples of this study predate the infection). Cell type and time point are not known. CDR3 bases: TGTGCCAGCTCACCGCCCGACAAGGACCATTTTTTTAGCAATCAGCCCCAGCATTTT. Its translation: CASSPPDKDHFFSNQPQHF. Using reference TRBV18 and TRBJ1-5 for the parts outside the CDR3, the full variable domain is NAGVMQNPRHLVRRRGQEARLRCSPMKGHSHVYWYRQLPEEGLKFMVYLQKENIIDESGMPKERFSAEFPKEGPSILRIQQVVRGDSAAYFCASSPPDKDHFFSNQPQHFGDGTRLSIL.